This TCR beta chain was identified in a study of graft-versus-host responses after intestinal transplantation. Turning to the study itself: Recipients had transplants, and these were multivisceral, liver-intestinal, or isolated intestinal. Every one of the recipients received anti-thymocyte globulin induction and afterwards took tacrolimus and steroids for around 3 years. Study conclusions and caveats: Analysis identified GvH clones in recipient marrow, with some appearing first in ileum or blood.

On this clone itself: Antigen specificity is unknown.

TCRdb's table, derived via immunoSEQ multiplex PCR, lists solely in-frame clones and lacks some. The sample shows 70,000 to 95,000 clones, 85% to 95% of them seen only once. CDR3 size: 15 residues. Germline CDR1 reads MGHRA; CDR2 reads YSYEKL. V dropped 4 bases and J dropped 5 bases, with 17 bases sitting between them. This receptor was obtained from a human donor who was the organ donor for an intestinal transplant. The specimen comprised unstimulated CD8+ T cells sorted from spleen or lymph node cells, sampled before transplant. The chain combines TRBV4-1 with TRBJ2-5, with a weak D call TRBD2 (5 bases). CDR3 region: CASSRRLSRGETQYF. In DNA, the CDR3 is TGCGCCAGCAGCCGGAGGCTATCCCGAGGGGAGACCCAGTACTTC.